This T cell receptor beta chain came from a study of cytomegalovirus exposure and HLA in healthy donors. The PCR employed 60 Vbeta primers together with 13 Jbeta primers. Produced via immunoSEQ multiplex PCR; TCRdb's table is partial and in-frame only. The repertoire includes around 92,000 clones, about 84% of them detected once, and around 2% sits in the top ten. Germline assignment: CDR1 SGHVS and CDR2 FNYEAQ. The length of the CDR3 is 16 residues. V shed 5 bases and J 3 bases; nucleotides not matched to a gene: 11. Specimen: PBMCs. The receptor was derived from a man in his late teens or twenties in good health and CMV-seronegative. The chain recombines TRBV7-6 with TRBJ2-7; TRBD1 matches 9 bases. CDR3 coding DNA: TGTGCCAGCAGCCCCCGACAGGGGGGCGACAACTACGAGCAGTACTTC. It encodes CASSPRQGGDNYEQYF.